The sequence of this T cell receptor (beta chain) was determined in a study of T cells expressing NK-cell markers. Whole-study context: The authors derived TCR beta repertoires from sorted CD3+CD56+NKG2C+, CD3+CD56+NKG2C- and CD3+CD56-NKG2C+ T cells. HCMV seropositivity characterized most of the eight sequenced donors, and seronegativity one. Study results and caveats: Dominant NKG2C+ clonotypes accounted for about 1.0-8% of CD8+ T cells in over 5 donors.

About this clonotype itself: Its antigen is not known.

Reprocessing the 5' RACE reads, TCRdb reports a single entry for every CDR3 protein and omits DNA. The listing records some 460,000 distinct CDR3 sequences. Germline V lookup: CDR1 MGHRA, CDR2 YSYEKL. CDR3 length equals 14 residues. The chain employs TRBV4-1 and TRBJ1-2. Specimen: blood T cells: a sorted CD56 or NKG2C T cell subset, CD4+ or CD8+ T cells, or bulk PBMC T cells (not recorded which). This sequence was found in a woman between 45 and 65 years old in good health. CDR3 loop: CASSQEGYNYGYTF.